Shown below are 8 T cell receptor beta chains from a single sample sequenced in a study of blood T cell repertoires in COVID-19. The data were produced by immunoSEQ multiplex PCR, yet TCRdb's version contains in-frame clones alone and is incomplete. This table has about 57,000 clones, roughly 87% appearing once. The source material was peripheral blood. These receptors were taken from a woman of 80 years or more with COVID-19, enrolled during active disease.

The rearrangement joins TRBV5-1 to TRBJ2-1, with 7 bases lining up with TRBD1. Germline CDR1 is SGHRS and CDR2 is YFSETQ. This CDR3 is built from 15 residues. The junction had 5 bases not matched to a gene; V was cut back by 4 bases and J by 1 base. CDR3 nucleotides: TGCGCCAGCAGCCAACAGGGGCCGTCCTACAATGAGCAGTTCTTC. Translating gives CASSQQGPSYNEQFF.

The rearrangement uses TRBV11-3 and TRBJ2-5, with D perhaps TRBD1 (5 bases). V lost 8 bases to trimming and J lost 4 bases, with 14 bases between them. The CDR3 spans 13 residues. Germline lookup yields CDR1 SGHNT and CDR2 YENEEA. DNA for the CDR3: TGTGCCAGCTCCAGGCAGGGCGGAGAGACCCAGTACTTC. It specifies CASSRQGGETQYF.

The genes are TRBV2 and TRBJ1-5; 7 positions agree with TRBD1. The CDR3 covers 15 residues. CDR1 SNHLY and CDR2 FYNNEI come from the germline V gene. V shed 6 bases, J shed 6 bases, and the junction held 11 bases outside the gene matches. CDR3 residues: CASRDDSTGSQPQHF. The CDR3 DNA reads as TGTGCCAGCAGGGACGACTCGACAGGGAGTCAGCCCCAGCATTTT.

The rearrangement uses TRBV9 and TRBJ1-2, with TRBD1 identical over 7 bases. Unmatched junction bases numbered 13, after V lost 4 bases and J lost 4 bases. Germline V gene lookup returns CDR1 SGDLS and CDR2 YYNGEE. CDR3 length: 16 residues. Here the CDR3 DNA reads TGTGCCAGCAGCAAATATACGGGACAGAGTTTCTATGGCTACACCTTC. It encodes CASSKYTGQSFYGYTF. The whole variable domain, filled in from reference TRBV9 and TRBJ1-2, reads DSGVTQTPKHLITATGQRVTLRCSPRSGDLSVYWYQQSLDQGLQFLIQYYNGEERAKGNILERFSAQQFPDLHSELNLSSLELGDSALYFCASSKYTGQSFYGYTFGSGTRLTVV.

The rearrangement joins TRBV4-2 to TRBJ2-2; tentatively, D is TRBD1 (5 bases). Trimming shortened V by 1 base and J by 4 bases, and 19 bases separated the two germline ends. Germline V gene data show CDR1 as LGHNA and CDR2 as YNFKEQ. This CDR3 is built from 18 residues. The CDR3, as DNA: TGTGCCAGCAGCCAAGGGGTTCGTTCAGGGTTGACCACCGGGGAGCTGTTTTTT. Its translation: CASSQGVRSGLTTGELFF.

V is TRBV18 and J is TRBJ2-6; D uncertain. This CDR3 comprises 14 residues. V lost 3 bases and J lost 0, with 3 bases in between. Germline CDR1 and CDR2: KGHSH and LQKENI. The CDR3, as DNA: TGTGCCAGCTCACCCAACTCTGGGGCCAACGTCCTGACTTTC. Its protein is CASSPNSGANVLTF.

CDR3 nucleotides: TGTGCCAGTAGTCGGGGGTCCGCCCCGAACACCGGGGAGCTGTTTTTT. Amino acids: CASSRGSAPNTGELFF. The J gene is TRBJ2-2, the V gene TRBV19, with TRBD2 as a possible D gene (6 bases). Germline loops: CDR1 LNHDA, CDR2 SQIVND (reference sequence). CDR3 size: 16 residues. The ends were cut back, 5 bases at V and 0 bases at J, with 13 bases in the middle.

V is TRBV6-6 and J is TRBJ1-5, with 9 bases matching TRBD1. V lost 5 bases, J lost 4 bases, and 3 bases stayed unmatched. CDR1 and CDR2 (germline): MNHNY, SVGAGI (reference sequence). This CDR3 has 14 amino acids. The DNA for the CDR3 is TGTGCCAGCAGTGGGACAGGGAGTAATCAGCCCCAGCATTTT. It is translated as CASSGTGSNQPQHF.